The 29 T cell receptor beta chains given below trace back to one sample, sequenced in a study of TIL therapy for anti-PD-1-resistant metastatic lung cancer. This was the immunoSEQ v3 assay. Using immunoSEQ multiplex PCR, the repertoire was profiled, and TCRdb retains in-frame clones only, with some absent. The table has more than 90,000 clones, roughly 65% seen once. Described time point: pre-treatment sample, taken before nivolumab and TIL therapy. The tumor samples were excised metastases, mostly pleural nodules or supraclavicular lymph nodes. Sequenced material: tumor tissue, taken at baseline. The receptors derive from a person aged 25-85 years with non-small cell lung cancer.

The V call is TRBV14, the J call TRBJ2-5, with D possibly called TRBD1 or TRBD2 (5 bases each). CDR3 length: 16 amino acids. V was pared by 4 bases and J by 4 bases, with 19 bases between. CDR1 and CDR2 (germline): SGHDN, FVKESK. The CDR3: CASSPRDLMGIETQYF. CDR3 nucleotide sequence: TGTGCCAGCAGCCCCCGGGACCTTATGGGAATAGAGACCCAGTACTTC. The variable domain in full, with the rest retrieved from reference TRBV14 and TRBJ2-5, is EAGVTQFPSHSVIEKGQTVTLRCDPISGHDNLYWYRRVMGKEIKFLLHFVKESKQDESGMPNNRFLAERTGGTYSTLKVQPAELEDSGVYFCASSPRDLMGIETQYFGPGTRLLVL.

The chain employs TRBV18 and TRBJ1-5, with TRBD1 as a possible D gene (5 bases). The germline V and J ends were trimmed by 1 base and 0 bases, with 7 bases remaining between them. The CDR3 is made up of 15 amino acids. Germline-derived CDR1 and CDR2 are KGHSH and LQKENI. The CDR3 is CASSPRGDSNQPQHF. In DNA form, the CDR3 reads TGTGCCAGCTCACCACGGGGGGATAGCAATCAGCCCCAGCATTTT.

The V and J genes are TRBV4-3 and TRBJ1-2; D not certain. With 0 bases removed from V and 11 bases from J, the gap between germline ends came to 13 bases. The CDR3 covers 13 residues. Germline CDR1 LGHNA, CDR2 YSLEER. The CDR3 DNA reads TGCGCCAGCAGCCAAGATCGACGTATAGGGTACACCTTC. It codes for CASSQDRRIGYTF.

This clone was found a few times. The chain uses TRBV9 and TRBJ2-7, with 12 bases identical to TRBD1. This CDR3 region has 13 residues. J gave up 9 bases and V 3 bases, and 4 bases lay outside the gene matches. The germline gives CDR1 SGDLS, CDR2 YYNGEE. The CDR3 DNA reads TGTGCCAGCAGCGGGGACAGGGGGCCGGGGCAGTACTTC. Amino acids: CASSGDRGPGQYF.

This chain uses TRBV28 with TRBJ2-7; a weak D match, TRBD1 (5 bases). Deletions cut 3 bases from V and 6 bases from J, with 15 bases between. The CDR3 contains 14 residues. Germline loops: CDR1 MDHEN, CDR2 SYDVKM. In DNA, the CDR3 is TGTGCCAGCAGTTTGGCAGGGCTGACGGTCGAGCAGTACTTC. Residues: CASSLAGLTVEQYF.

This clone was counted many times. The CDR3: CASSLPPGGITDTQYF. The CDR3, as DNA: TGTGCCAGCAGCTTGCCCCCGGGGGGGATCACAGATACGCAGTATTTT. The chain couples TRBV5-6 to TRBJ2-3, with 8 positions matching TRBD2. J gave up 2 bases and V 1 base, and 6 bases lay outside the gene matches. CDR3 length: 16 residues. CDR1 and CDR2 (germline): SGHDT, YYEEEE. Supplemented by reference TRBV5-6 and TRBJ2-3, the full variable domain reads DAGVTQSPTHLIKTRGQQVTLRCSPKSGHDTVSWYQQALGQGPQFIFQYYEEEERQRGNFPDRFSGHQFPNYSSELNVNALLLGDSALYLCASSLPPGGITDTQYFGPGTRLTVL.

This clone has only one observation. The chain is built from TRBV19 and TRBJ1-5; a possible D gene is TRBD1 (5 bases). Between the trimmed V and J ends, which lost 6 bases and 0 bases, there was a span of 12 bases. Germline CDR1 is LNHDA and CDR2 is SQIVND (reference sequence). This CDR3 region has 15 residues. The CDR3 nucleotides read TGTGCCAGTAGCTGGGACTCGTATAGCAATCAGCCCCAGCATTTT. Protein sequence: CASSWDSYSNQPQHF.

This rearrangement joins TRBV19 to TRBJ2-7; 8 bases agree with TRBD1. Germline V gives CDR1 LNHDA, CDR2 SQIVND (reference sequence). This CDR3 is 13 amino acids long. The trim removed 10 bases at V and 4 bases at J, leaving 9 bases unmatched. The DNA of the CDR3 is TGTGCCACCCGGACAGGGAGTGGGTACGAGCAGTACTTC. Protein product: CATRTGSGYEQYF.

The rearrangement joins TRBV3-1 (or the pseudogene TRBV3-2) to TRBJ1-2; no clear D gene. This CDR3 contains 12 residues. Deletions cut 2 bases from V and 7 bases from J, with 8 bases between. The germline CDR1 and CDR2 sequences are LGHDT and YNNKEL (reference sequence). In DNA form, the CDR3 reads TGTGCCAGCAGCCAAAGCCCCCGTGGCTACACCTTC. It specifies CASSQSPRGYTF.

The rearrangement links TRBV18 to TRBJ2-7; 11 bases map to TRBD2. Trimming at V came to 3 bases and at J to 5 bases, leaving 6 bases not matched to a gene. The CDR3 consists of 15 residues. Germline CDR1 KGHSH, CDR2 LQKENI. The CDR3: CASSPRLAGRDEQYF. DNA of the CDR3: TGTGCCAGCTCACCCCGACTAGCGGGGAGGGACGAGCAGTACTTC. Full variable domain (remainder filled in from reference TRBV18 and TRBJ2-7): NAGVMQNPRHLVRRRGQEARLRCSPMKGHSHVYWYRQLPEEGLKFMVYLQKENIIDESGMPKERFSAEFPKEGPSILRIQQVVRGDSAAYFCASSPRLAGRDEQYFGPGTRLTVT.

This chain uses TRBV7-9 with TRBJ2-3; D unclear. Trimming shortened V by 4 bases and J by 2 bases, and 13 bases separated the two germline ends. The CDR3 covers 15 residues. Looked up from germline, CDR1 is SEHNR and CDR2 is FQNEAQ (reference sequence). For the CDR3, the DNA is TGTGCCAGCAGCTCCATCATGTGGGCCACAGATACGCAGTATTTT. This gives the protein CASSSIMWATDTQYF. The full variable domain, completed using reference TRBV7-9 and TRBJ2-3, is DTGVSQNPRHKITKRGQNVTFRCDPISEHNRLYWYRQTLGQGPEFLTYFQNEAQLEKSRLLSDRFSAERPKGSFSTLEIQRTEQGDSAMYLCASSSIMWATDTQYFGPGTRLTVL.

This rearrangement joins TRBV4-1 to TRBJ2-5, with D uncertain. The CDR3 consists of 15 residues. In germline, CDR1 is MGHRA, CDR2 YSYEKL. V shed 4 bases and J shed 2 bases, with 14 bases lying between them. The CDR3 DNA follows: TGCGCCAGCAGCCTATCGGTCCAGCGTCAAGAGACCCAGTACTTC. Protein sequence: CASSLSVQRQETQYF.

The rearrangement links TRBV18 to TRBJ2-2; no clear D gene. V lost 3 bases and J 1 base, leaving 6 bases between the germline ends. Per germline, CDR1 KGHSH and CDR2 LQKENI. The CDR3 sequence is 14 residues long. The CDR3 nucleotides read TGTGCCAGCTCACCTCAGGTGAACACCGGGGAGCTGTTTTTT. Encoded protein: CASSPQVNTGELFF.

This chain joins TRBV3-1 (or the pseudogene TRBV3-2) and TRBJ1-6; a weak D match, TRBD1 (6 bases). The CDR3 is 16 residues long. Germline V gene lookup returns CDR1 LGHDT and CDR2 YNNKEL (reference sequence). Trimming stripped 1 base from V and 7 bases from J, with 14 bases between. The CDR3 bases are TGTGCCAGCAGCCAAGGGGCCGGGACACGGAATTCACCCCTCCACTTT. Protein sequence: CASSQGAGTRNSPLHF.

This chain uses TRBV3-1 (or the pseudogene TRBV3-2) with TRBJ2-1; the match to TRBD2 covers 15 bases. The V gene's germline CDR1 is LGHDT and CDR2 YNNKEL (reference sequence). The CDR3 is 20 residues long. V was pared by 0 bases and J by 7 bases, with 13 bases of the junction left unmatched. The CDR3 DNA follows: TGTGCCAGCAGCCAAGATCAGATTGGACTAGCGGGGGGGCCGATAAATGAGCAGTTCTTC. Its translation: CASSQDQIGLAGGPINEQFF.

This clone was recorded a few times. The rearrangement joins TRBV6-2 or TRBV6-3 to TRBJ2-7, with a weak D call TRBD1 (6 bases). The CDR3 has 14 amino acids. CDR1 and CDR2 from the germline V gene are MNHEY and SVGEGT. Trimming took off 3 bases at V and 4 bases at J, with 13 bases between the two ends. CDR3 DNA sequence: TGTGCCAGCAGTTATGTCGGGACACCATACGAGCAGTACTTC. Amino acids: CASSYVGTPYEQYF.

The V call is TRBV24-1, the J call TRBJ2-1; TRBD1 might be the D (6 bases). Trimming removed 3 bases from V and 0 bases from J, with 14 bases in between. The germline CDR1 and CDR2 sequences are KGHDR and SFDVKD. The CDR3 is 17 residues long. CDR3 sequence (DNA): TGTGCCACCAGTGATCCCACCAGGGGAAGCTCCTACAATGAGCAGTTCTTC. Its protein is CATSDPTRGSSYNEQFF.

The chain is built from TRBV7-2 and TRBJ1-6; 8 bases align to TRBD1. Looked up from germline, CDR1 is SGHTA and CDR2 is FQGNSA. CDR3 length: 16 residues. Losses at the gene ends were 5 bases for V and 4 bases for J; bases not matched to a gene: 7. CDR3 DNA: TGTGCCAGCAGCGGACAGGGTGCAGGTTATAATTCACCCCTCCACTTT. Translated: CASSGQGAGYNSPLHF.

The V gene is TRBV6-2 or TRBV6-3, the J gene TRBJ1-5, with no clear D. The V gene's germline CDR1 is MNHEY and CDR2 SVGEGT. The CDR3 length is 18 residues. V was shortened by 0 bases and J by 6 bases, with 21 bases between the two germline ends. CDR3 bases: TGTGCCAGCAGTTACTCGCTAGGTAAAAGAGGAGGGCCTCAGCCCCAGCATTTT. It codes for CASSYSLGKRGGPQPQHF.

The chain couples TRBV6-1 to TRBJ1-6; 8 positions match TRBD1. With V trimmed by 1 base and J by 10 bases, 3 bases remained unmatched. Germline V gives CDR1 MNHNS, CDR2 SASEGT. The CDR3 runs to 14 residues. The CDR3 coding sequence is TGTGCCAGCAGTGAAGGGACAGGGTGGTCACCCCTCCACTTT. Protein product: CASSEGTGWSPLHF.

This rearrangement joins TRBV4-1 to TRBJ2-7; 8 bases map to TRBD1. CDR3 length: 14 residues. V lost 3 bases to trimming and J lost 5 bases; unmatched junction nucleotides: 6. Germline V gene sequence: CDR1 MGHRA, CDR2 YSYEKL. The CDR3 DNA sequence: TGCGCCAGCAGCCATCGACAGGGGATGGACGAGCAGTACTTC. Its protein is CASSHRQGMDEQYF.

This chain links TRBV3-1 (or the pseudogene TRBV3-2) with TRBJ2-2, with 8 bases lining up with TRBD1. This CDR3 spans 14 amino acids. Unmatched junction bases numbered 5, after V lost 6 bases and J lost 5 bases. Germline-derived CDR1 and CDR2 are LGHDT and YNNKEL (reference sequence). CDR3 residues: CASRGTGGTGELFF. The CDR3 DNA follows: TGTGCCAGCAGGGGCACAGGGGGGACCGGGGAGCTGTTTTTT.

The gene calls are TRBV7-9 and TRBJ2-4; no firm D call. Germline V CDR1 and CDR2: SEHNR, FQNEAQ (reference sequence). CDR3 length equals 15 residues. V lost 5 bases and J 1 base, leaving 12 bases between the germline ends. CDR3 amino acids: CASSRDEVAKNIQYF. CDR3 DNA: TGTGCCAGCAGCCGAGATGAGGTCGCCAAAAACATTCAGTACTTC.

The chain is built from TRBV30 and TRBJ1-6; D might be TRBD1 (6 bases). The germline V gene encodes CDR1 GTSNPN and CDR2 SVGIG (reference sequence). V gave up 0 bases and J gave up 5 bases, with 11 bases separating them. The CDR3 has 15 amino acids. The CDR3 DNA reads TGTGCCTGGAGTGTACGGACAGCAAATAATTCACCCCTCCACTTT. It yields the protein CAWSVRTANNSPLHF.

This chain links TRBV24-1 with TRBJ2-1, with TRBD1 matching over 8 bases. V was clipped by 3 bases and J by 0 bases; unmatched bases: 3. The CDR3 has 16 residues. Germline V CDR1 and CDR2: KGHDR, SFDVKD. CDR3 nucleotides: TGTGCCACCAGTGATCGCGGACAGGGCTCCTACAATGAGCAGTTCTTC. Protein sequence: CATSDRGQGSYNEQFF.

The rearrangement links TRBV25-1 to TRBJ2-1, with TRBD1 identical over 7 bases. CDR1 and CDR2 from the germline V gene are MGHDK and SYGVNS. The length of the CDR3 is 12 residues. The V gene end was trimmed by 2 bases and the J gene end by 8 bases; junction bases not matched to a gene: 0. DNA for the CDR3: TGTGCCAGCAGTGAACAGGGGGATGAGCAGTTCTTC. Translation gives CASSEQGDEQFF. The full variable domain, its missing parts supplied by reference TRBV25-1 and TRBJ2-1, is EADIYQTPRYLVIGTGKKITLECSQTMGHDKMYWYQQDPGMELHLIHYSYGVNSTEKGDLSSESTVSRIRTEHFPLTLESARPSHTSQYLCASSEQGDEQFFGPGTRLTVL.

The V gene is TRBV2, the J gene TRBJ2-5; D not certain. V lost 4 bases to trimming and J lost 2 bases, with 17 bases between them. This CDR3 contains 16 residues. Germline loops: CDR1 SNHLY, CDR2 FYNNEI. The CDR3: CASSVVAGRSQETQYF. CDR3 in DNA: TGTGCCAGCAGTGTGGTCGCAGGCCGGAGTCAAGAGACCCAGTACTTC.

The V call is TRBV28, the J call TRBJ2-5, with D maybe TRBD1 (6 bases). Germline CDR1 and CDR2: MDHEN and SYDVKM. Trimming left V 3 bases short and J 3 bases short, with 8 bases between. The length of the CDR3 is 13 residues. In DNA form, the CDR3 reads TGTGCCAGCAGTTTGGACAGTAAAGAGACCCAGTACTTC. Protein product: CASSLDSKETQYF.

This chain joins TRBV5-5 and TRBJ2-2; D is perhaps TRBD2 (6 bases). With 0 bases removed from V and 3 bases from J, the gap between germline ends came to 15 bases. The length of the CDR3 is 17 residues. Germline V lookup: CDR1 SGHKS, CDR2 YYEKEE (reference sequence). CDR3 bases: TGTGCCAGCAGCTTGGTTGGGACTTACCCTTACACCGGGGAGCTGTTTTTT. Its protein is CASSLVGTYPYTGELFF.